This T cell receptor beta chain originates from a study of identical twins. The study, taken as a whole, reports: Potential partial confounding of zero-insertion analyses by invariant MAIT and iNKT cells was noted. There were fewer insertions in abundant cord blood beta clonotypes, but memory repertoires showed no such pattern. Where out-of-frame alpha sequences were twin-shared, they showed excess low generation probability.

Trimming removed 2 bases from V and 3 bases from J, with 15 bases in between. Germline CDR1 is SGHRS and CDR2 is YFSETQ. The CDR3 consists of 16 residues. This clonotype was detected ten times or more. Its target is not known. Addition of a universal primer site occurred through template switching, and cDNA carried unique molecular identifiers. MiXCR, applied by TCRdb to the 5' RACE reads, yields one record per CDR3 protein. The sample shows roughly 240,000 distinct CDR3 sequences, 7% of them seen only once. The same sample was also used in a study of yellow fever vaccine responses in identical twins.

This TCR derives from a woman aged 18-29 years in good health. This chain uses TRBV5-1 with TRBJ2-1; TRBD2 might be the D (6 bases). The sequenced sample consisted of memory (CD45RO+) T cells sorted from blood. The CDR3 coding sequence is TGCGCCAGCAGCTTACTTGAGCGGAGGGGCTACAATGAGCAGTTCTTC. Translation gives CASSLLERRGYNEQFF.